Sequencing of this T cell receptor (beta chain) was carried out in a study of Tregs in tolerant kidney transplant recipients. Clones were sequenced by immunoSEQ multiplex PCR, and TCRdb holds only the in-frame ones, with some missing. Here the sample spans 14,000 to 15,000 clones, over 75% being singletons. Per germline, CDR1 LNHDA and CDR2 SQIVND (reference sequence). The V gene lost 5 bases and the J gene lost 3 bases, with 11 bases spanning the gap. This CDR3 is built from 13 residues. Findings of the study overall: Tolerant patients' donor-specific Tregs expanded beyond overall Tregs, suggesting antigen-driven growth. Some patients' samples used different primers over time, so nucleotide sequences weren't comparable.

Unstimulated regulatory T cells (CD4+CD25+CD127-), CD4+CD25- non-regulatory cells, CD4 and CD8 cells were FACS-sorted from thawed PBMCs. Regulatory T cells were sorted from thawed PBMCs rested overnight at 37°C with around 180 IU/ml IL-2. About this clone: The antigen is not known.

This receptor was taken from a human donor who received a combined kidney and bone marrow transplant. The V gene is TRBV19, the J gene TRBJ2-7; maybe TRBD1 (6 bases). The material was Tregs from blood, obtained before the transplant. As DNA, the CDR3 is TGTGCCAGTAGTTCCAGGGGATACTACGAGCAGTACTTC. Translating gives CASSSRGYYEQYF.